This T cell receptor beta chain emerged from a study of T cells after yellow fever vaccination. This clonotype was counted a few times. From the 5' RACE reads, TCRdb called clonotypes with MiXCR, one entry per CDR3 protein. The table has about 300,000 distinct CDR3 sequences, less than 9.5% seen once; the top ten hold 3% to 3.5%. V shed 4 bases, J shed 3 bases, and the junction held 7 bases outside the gene matches. CDR1 and CDR2 from the germline V gene are SGHRS and YFSETQ. The CDR3 loop spans 17 amino acids. The origin of this receptor is a young man who received the YFV17D yellow fever vaccine. The chain combines TRBV5-1 with TRBJ1-6; 10 nucleotides match TRBD1. The sample here was CD4+ T cells sorted from PBMCs, taken 5 days after the yellow fever booster vaccination. The CDR3 sequence: CASSEAGTGDYNSPLHF. CDR3 DNA: TGCGCCAGCAGCGAGGCCGGGACAGGGGACTATAATTCACCCCTCCACTTT.